What follows are 4 T cell receptor beta chains derived from one specimen sequenced in a study of CD8+ T cells in alopecia areata. The sequencing template was cDNA reverse transcribed from extracted RNA. The protocol was immunoSEQ multiplex PCR, while the TCRdb copy is restricted to in-frame clones and leaves out a portion. The sample shows more than 110,000 clones, about 60% of them seen only once. The sequences come from CD4+ T cells sorted from blood, collected at week 0. These receptors were taken from a human donor with alopecia areata.

This rearrangement joins TRBV10-2 to TRBJ2-3; 7 bases are a match to TRBD2. The junction had 7 bases not matched to a gene; V was cut back by 6 bases and J by 4 bases. The CDR3 runs to 14 residues. Germline V gives CDR1 WSHSY, CDR2 SAAADI. The CDR3 DNA follows: TGCGCCAGCAGGGAGGGACTACCGGCAGATACGCAGTATTTT. This encodes CASREGLPADTQYF.

The chain uses TRBV7-9 and TRBJ2-3; no firm D call. Trimming removed 4 bases at V and 1 base at J, with 9 bases between. This CDR3 comprises 14 residues. Per germline, CDR1 SEHNR and CDR2 FQNEAQ (reference sequence). The CDR3 DNA is TGTGCCAGCAGCTATGGAGTCCGCACAGATACGCAGTATTTT. It yields the protein CASSYGVRTDTQYF.

CDR3 DNA sequence: TGCAGCGTCGCAGACGCTGGAAACACCATATATTTT. This codes for CSVADAGNTIYF. V is TRBV29-1 and J is TRBJ1-3; the D is unclear. The length of the CDR3 is 12 residues. Trimming cost V 6 bases and J 2 bases, with 8 bases left between them. Germline assignment: CDR1 SQVTM and CDR2 ANQGSEA.

The rearrangement uses TRBV29-1 and TRBJ2-2; TRBD1 agrees at 8 bases. The CDR3 contains 15 residues. The trim removed 6 bases at V and 4 bases at J, leaving 10 bases unmatched. Germline V gene data show CDR1 as SQVTM and CDR2 as ANQGSEA. The CDR3 nucleotides read TGCAGCGTAGATGGGGGCAGGGGGCGCACCGGGGAGCTGTTTTTT. The encoded protein is CSVDGGRGRTGELFF.